Below, one T cell receptor (beta chain) is given with its context. The record originates from a study of blood T cell repertoires in COVID-19. Overall study: COVID-19 samples collected from the United States, Italy and Spain covered acute and convalescent phases. T cells, B-cell-depleted T cells, or PBMCs provided the cDNA or gDNA that served as material.

The V end lost 1 base, the J end lost 7 bases, and 15 bases lay between the germline ends. The length of the CDR3 is 15 residues. Germline loops: CDR1 LNHDA, CDR2 SQIVND (reference sequence). Per the original methods: Reference gene primers were amplified, and this amplification served to estimate nucleated cell counts. Using immunoSEQ multiplex PCR, the repertoire was profiled, and TCRdb retains in-frame clones only, with some absent. The V and J calls and clone size are taken from that table; D and trimming were inferred from the DNA. Of roughly 200,000 clones detected, roughly 80% appear once; the ten largest clones hold 4.4%.

The chain uses TRBV19 and TRBJ2-3; tentative D call: TRBD2 (6 bases). The sequencing input was peripheral blood. The receptor was derived from a man aged 50 to 59 with active or convalescent COVID-19. The CDR3 nucleotides read TGTGCCAGTAGTATAGCCGGGGGTGTCCAAAATACGCAGTATTTT. This sequence encodes CASSIAGGVQNTQYF.